Below are 6 T cell receptor beta chains sequenced from a single sample in a study of control samples from healthy donors and cancer patients. Clones were read by immunoSEQ multiplex PCR, and TCRdb kept only the in-frame ones, dropping some. Among about 150,000 clones listed, 88% were seen once. Sequencing used blood. These TCRs come from a man aged 18 to 29 in good health.

The V and J genes are TRBV7-9 and TRBJ1-4; weak D call: TRBD1 (5 bases). CDR1 and CDR2 (germline): SEHNR, FQNEAQ (reference sequence). This CDR3 is 14 amino acids long. V was clipped by 5 bases and J by 8 bases, with 15 bases between them. The CDR3 sequence is CASSLEQDREKLFF. CDR3 coding DNA: TGTGCCAGCAGCCTAGAACAGGATAGGGAAAAACTGTTTTTT.

This clone was seen only a few times. This rearrangement joins TRBV6-1 to TRBJ2-7; D is perhaps TRBD2 (6 bases). Germline CDR1 MNHNS, CDR2 SASEGT. The CDR3 consists of 15 residues. Trimming cost V 2 bases and J 3 bases, with 14 bases left between them. The CDR3 DNA follows: TGTGCCAGCAGTGAAAGGGAAGTGGAGGGCTACGAGCAGTACTTC. Protein sequence: CASSEREVEGYEQYF.

The chain employs TRBV9 and TRBJ1-6; D remains ambiguous. There are 13 residues in the CDR3. Germline CDR1 SGDLS, CDR2 YYNGEE. Trimming took off 2 bases at V and 7 bases at J, with 7 bases between the two ends. CDR3 in DNA: TGTGCCAGCAGCGTGCTGTTAAATTCACCCCTCCACTTT. This encodes CASSVLLNSPLHF.

This CDR3 is CASSGTGGKRTGELFF. CDR3 DNA: TGTGCCAGCAGCGGGACAGGGGGTAAGAGGACCGGGGAGCTGTTTTTT. This chain links TRBV9 with TRBJ2-2; 10 bases map to TRBD1. The CDR3 runs 16 residues. Germline lookup yields CDR1 SGDLS and CDR2 YYNGEE. The V segment lost 3 bases and the J segment 5 bases; nucleotides outside the gene matches: 7. Using reference TRBV9 and TRBJ2-2 for the parts outside the CDR3, the full variable domain is DSGVTQTPKHLITATGQRVTLRCSPRSGDLSVYWYQQSLDQGLQFLIQYYNGEERAKGNILERFSAQQFPDLHSELNLSSLELGDSALYFCASSGTGGKRTGELFFGEGSRLTVL.

As regards this clone: Other DNA sequences of this sample code for an identical CDR3. The chain joins TRBV28 to TRBJ1-3; no reliable D call. Looked up from germline, CDR1 is MDHEN and CDR2 is SYDVKM. The CDR3 is 14 residues long. V lost 3 bases to trimming and J lost 4 bases, with 10 bases between them. CDR3 DNA: TGTGCCAGCAGTTTGGGTGGGTCCGGAAACACCATATATTTT. Its protein is CASSLGGSGNTIYF.

The V and J genes are TRBV7-2 and TRBJ1-2; maybe TRBD1 (6 bases). With 3 bases removed from V and 6 bases from J, the gap between germline ends came to 14 bases. The CDR3 sequence is 14 residues long. CDR1 is SGHTA and CDR2 is FQGNSA in the germline V gene. CDR3 protein: CASSLGGALDGYTF. The CDR3 nucleotides are TGTGCCAGCAGCTTGGGGGGGGCCCTCGATGGCTACACCTTC.